In its sample, the clone carrying this T cell receptor beta chain was seen once. The sample belongs to a study of blood T cell repertoires in COVID-19. Sequencing used immunoSEQ multiplex PCR; TCRdb keeps in-frame clones, though not all of them. The top ten hold approximately 6.2% of the sample, which has approximately 190,000 clones, under 85% seen once. This CDR3 comprises 19 residues. Germline V lookup: CDR1 MRHNA, CDR2 SNTAGT. The junction had 8 bases not matched to a gene; V was cut back by 4 bases and J by 0 bases. The chain is built from TRBV6-4 and TRBJ2-6; 11 bases are a match to TRBD2. The TCR comes from a woman in her thirties or forties with acute or convalescent COVID-19. Sequencing input: peripheral blood. The CDR3 nucleotides are TGTGCCAGCAGTGGCCAAGCTAGCGGGAGGTTCTCTGGGGCCAACGTCCTGACTTTC. Amino acid sequence: CASSGQASGRFSGANVLTF.